This T cell receptor (beta chain) was identified during a study of blood T cell repertoires in COVID-19. For the study at large: Acute and convalescent COVID-19 samples came from the United States, Italy and Spain. T cells, B-cell-depleted T cells, or PBMCs supplied cDNA or gDNA.

As originally analysed: Reference gene primer amplification gave estimated nucleated cell counts. Here immunoSEQ multiplex PCR was the method, and the copy in TCRdb shows in-frame clones only, minus some. From that table come the V and J calls and clone size; the DNA was used to work out D and trimming. In the table there are just under 60,000 clones, 70% to 80% of which are singletons. The sequenced sample was peripheral blood. This TCR came from a human donor in a cohort sampled during active COVID-19.

CDR3 in DNA: TGTGCCAGCAGCCCCCGGCAGGGGGCAGGTCAAGAGACCCAGTACTTC. Protein: CASSPRQGAGQETQYF. The chain is built from TRBV28 and TRBJ2-5; 8 bases map to TRBD1. Trimming cost V 6 bases and J 2 bases; bases outside gene matches: 11. Germline V gene sequence: CDR1 MDHEN, CDR2 SYDVKM. The CDR3 length is 16 residues. Full variable domain (outside the CDR3, taken from reference TRBV28 and TRBJ2-5): DVKVTQSSRYLVKRTGEKVFLECVQDMDHENMFWYRQDPGLGLRLIYFSYDVKMKEKGDIPEGYSVSREKKERFSLILESASTNQTSMYLCASSPRQGAGQETQYFGPGTRLLVL.